A selection of T cell receptor beta chains follows, all from one sample in a study of molecular identifiers for immune sequencing clone quantification. TCRdb itself ran the PCR reads through MiXCR, one entry per CDR3 protein. The data show approximately 40,000 distinct CDR3 sequences, 24% seen once. The specimen was naive CD8+ T cells from blood, with Jurkat cell RNA spiked in. These receptors were taken from a human donor in good health. Some libraries in this study had Jurkat cell RNA spiked in. The CDR3 runs from the conserved cysteine through the conserved F or W. The D gene is left open where the match is weak. Size tells how often a clone was seen (once, few, many) or the class of an expanded clone, and some rows leave it out.

v_gene: TRBV7-9
j_gene: TRBJ2-5
d_gene: TRBD2
abundance: many
CDR3nt: TGTGCCAGCAGCTTAACGATTCGGACTAGCGGGAGTGGGGAACAAGAGACCCAGTACTTC
CDR3aa: CASSLTIRTSGSGEQETQYF

v_gene: TRBV6-6
j_gene: TRBJ1-4
d_gene: .
abundance: .
CDR3nt: TGTGCCAGCAGTTACCTGGAGGGCGCCCCTGAAAAACTGTTTTTT
CDR3aa: CASSYLEGAPEKLFF

v_gene: TRBV19
j_gene: TRBJ2-3
d_gene: .
abundance: many
CDR3nt: TGTGCCAGTCACGGGGCAGCGGGTGGCACAGATACGCAGTATTTT
CDR3aa: CASHGAAGGTDTQYF

v_gene: TRBV10-3
j_gene: TRBJ1-5
d_gene: .
abundance: few
CDR3nt: TGTGCCATCAGTGATAGGGGAGCAAATCAGCCCCAGCATTTT
CDR3aa: CAISDRGANQPQHF

v_gene: TRBV6-1
j_gene: TRBJ1-1
d_gene: .
abundance: many
CDR3nt: TGTGCCAGCAACCCAGAGAGACGGGTGAACACTGAAGCTTTCTTT
CDR3aa: CASNPERRVNTEAFF

v_gene: TRBV12-3/TRBV12-4
j_gene: TRBJ2-3
d_gene: TRBD2
abundance: .
CDR3nt: TGTGCCAGCAGTTTACTAGCGGAAACAGATACGCAGTATTTT
CDR3aa: CASSLLAETDTQYF

v_gene: TRBV29-1
j_gene: TRBJ2-7
d_gene: .
abundance: few
CDR3nt: TGCAGCGTTCACTTTCGGGACGTACCCTACGAGCAGTACTTC
CDR3aa: CSVHFRDVPYEQYF

v_gene: TRBV27
j_gene: TRBJ2-7
d_gene: .
abundance: many
CDR3nt: TGTGCCAGCAGTTTGGGCGGCACCTACGAGCAGTACTTC
CDR3aa: CASSLGGTYEQYF

v_gene: TRBV12-3/TRBV12-4
j_gene: TRBJ2-1
d_gene: .
abundance: .
CDR3nt: TGTGCCAGCCTCTACCAAACGGGGGGCCTCTACAATGAGCAGTTCTTC
CDR3aa: CASLYQTGGLYNEQFF

v_gene: TRBV9
j_gene: TRBJ2-7
d_gene: TRBD2
abundance: .
CDR3nt: TGTGCCAGCAGCCCTAGCGGGACACTTTACGAGCAGTACTTC
CDR3aa: CASSPSGTLYEQYF

v_gene: TRBV4-1
j_gene: TRBJ2-5
d_gene: .
abundance: medium-sized
CDR3nt: TGCGCCAGCAGCCAAGATTGGGCCACGAGAAGGGCAGAGACCCAGTACTTC
CDR3aa: CASSQDWATRRAETQYF

v_gene: TRBV15
j_gene: TRBJ2-5
d_gene: .
abundance: many
CDR3nt: TGTGCCACCAGCCAACAAAGGGGTTCTCAAGAGACCCAGTACTTC
CDR3aa: CATSQQRGSQETQYF

v_gene: TRBV19
j_gene: TRBJ2-1
d_gene: .
abundance: .
CDR3nt: TGTGCCAGTAGTATAAAAGGGAATGAGCAGTTCTTC
CDR3aa: CASSIKGNEQFF

v_gene: TRBV6-5
j_gene: TRBJ1-2
d_gene: .
abundance: .
CDR3nt: TGTGCCAGCAGTTACTCGACCACAGGCTATGGCTACACCTTC
CDR3aa: CASSYSTTGYGYTF

v_gene: TRBV28
j_gene: TRBJ2-7
d_gene: .
abundance: many
CDR3nt: TGTGCCAGCAGTTTTGGGTTCCCCTCCTACGAGCAGTACTTC
CDR3aa: CASSFGFPSYEQYF

v_gene: TRBV28
j_gene: TRBJ2-3
d_gene: TRBD2
abundance: medium-sized
CDR3nt: TGTGCCAGCAGCAAGACTAGCGGGAGTCCAGATACGCAGTATTTT
CDR3aa: CASSKTSGSPDTQYF

v_gene: TRBV5-6
j_gene: TRBJ1-1
d_gene: .
abundance: many
CDR3nt: TGTGCCAGCAGCCCCCCCTCGTCCCCAGTAGCTTTCTTT
CDR3aa: CASSPPSSPVAFF

v_gene: TRBV27
j_gene: TRBJ2-5
d_gene: .
abundance: .
CDR3nt: TGTGCCAGCAGTCACATCGCCCAAGAGACCCAGTACTTC
CDR3aa: CASSHIAQETQYF

v_gene: TRBV20-1
j_gene: TRBJ2-3
d_gene: TRBD1
abundance: many
CDR3nt: TGCAGTGCTAGAGATACAGGGGGATCCTGGGATACGCAGTATTTT
CDR3aa: CSARDTGGSWDTQYF

v_gene: TRBV7-9
j_gene: TRBJ1-1
d_gene: .
abundance: many
CDR3nt: TGTGCCAGCAGCCTTGCCCAGGGACATACTGAAGCTTTCTTT
CDR3aa: CASSLAQGHTEAFF

v_gene: TRBV27
j_gene: TRBJ2-5
d_gene: TRBD1
abundance: many
CDR3nt: TGTGCCAGCAGTTCGACAGGGTTCAGGGAGACCCAGTACTTC
CDR3aa: CASSSTGFRETQYF

v_gene: TRBV5-1
j_gene: TRBJ2-7
d_gene: .
abundance: many
CDR3nt: TGCGCCAGCAGCCGGAACGACTTTGGCCGCCTCTACGAGCAGTACTTC
CDR3aa: CASSRNDFGRLYEQYF

v_gene: TRBV14
j_gene: TRBJ2-7
d_gene: .
abundance: many
CDR3nt: TGTGCCAGCAGCCCACTAACCGGGTCTACCTACGAGCAGTACTTC
CDR3aa: CASSPLTGSTYEQYF

v_gene: TRBV4-1
j_gene: TRBJ2-1
d_gene: .
abundance: many
CDR3nt: TGCGCCAGCAGCCAAGATCCTAGGACCTACAATGAGCAGTTCTTC
CDR3aa: CASSQDPRTYNEQFF

v_gene: TRBV7-9
j_gene: TRBJ1-4
d_gene: .
abundance: many
CDR3nt: TGTGCCAGCAGCTTAGATCTGGCGCTATCAACTAATGAAAAACTGTTTTTT
CDR3aa: CASSLDLALSTNEKLFF

v_gene: TRBV25-1
j_gene: TRBJ2-5
d_gene: .
abundance: many
CDR3nt: TGTGCCAGCAGTGCCCCTGGGTCAGGGGTTGGCCGAGAGACCCAGTACTTC
CDR3aa: CASSAPGSGVGRETQYF

v_gene: TRBV18
j_gene: TRBJ2-3
d_gene: .
abundance: many
CDR3nt: TGTGCCAGCTCATACTGGGGCACAGATACGCAGTATTTT
CDR3aa: CASSYWGTDTQYF

v_gene: TRBV9
j_gene: TRBJ2-5
d_gene: TRBD2
abundance: many
CDR3nt: TGTGCCAGCAGCCATTCGACTAGCGGGGTCCGAGAGACCCAGTACTTC
CDR3aa: CASSHSTSGVRETQYF

v_gene: TRBV4-2
j_gene: TRBJ2-6
d_gene: .
abundance: many
CDR3nt: TGTGCCAGCAGCCAACCTTGGACAACACCCTCTGGGGCCAACGTCCTGACTTTC
CDR3aa: CASSQPWTTPSGANVLTF

v_gene: TRBV27
j_gene: TRBJ2-7
d_gene: TRBD2
abundance: .
CDR3nt: TGTGCCAGCAGTTTAGCGGGGGGGCTCGAGCAGTACTTC
CDR3aa: CASSLAGGLEQYF

v_gene: TRBV12-3/TRBV12-4
j_gene: TRBJ2-7
d_gene: .
abundance: many
CDR3nt: TGTGCCAGCAGTGAGGACATGTCCGGCGAGCAGTACTTC
CDR3aa: CASSEDMSGEQYF

v_gene: TRBV19
j_gene: TRBJ2-7
d_gene: TRBD2
abundance: many
CDR3nt: TGTGCCAGTAGTACTCTAGCGGCCTCCTACGAGCAGTACTTC
CDR3aa: CASSTLAASYEQYF

v_gene: TRBV5-4
j_gene: TRBJ1-1
d_gene: .
abundance: many
CDR3nt: TGTGCCAGCAGCTTGGGAGGGCAGGCTTTCTTT
CDR3aa: CASSLGGQAFF

v_gene: TRBV5-5
j_gene: TRBJ2-7
d_gene: TRBD1
abundance: many
CDR3nt: TGTGCCAGCAGCCTACAGGGGGACTACGAGCAGTACTTC
CDR3aa: CASSLQGDYEQYF

v_gene: TRBV4-3
j_gene: TRBJ1-3
d_gene: .
abundance: many
CDR3nt: TGCGCCAGCAGCCAAGACTTCCCCTCTGGAAACACCATATATTTT
CDR3aa: CASSQDFPSGNTIYF

v_gene: TRBV6-2/TRBV6-3
j_gene: TRBJ1-1
d_gene: .
abundance: many
CDR3nt: TGTGCCAGCATCCCATCACCACGAGGGCACAGGATGGACACTGAAGCTTTCTTT
CDR3aa: CASIPSPRGHRMDTEAFF

v_gene: TRBV2
j_gene: TRBJ2-7
d_gene: .
abundance: many
CDR3nt: TGTGCCAGCAGCGAGGCAGGGGGGTCCCTCCACGAGCAGTACTTC
CDR3aa: CASSEAGGSLHEQYF

v_gene: TRBV12-3/TRBV12-4
j_gene: TRBJ2-5
d_gene: .
abundance: many
CDR3nt: TGTGCCAGCAGTACACTCGAGGAGGAAGAGACCCAGTACTTC
CDR3aa: CASSTLEEEETQYF

v_gene: TRBV7-6
j_gene: TRBJ2-1
d_gene: TRBD2
abundance: few
CDR3nt: TGTGCCAGCAGCTTAGAGACGGATCCCAACGGACTAGCGGTAGTCTCCTACAATGAGCAGTTCTTC
CDR3aa: CASSLETDPNGLAVVSYNEQFF

v_gene: TRBV28
j_gene: TRBJ2-7
d_gene: .
abundance: .
CDR3nt: TGTGCCAGCAGTCTAAGGGGTAAACTTGAGTACGAGCAGCACTTC
CDR3aa: CASSLRGKLEYEQHF

v_gene: TRBV5-3
j_gene: TRBJ2-3
d_gene: .
abundance: few
CDR3nt: TGTGCCAGCAGCTCCGACTTAGGGTTTAGCACAGATACGCAGTATTTT
CDR3aa: CASSSDLGFSTDTQYF

v_gene: TRBV30
j_gene: TRBJ2-2
d_gene: .
abundance: many
CDR3nt: TGTGCCTGGGCCTTACTAGGGGCCCCCGGGGAGCTGTTTTTT
CDR3aa: CAWALLGAPGELFF